This T cell receptor (beta chain) was identified during a study of shared clonotypes between healthy human individuals. Clones were sequenced by immunoSEQ multiplex PCR, and TCRdb holds only the in-frame ones, with some missing. Among 1.6 million or so clones listed, about 98.5% were seen once. On this clone: Distinct nucleotide sequences in the sample also encode this CDR3.

CDR1 and CDR2 from the germline V gene are SGHDN and FVKESK. Trimming removed 1 base from V and 8 bases from J, with 3 bases in between. This CDR3 has 11 residues. This TCR came from a young man in good health. This chain connects TRBV14 to TRBJ2-1; no reliable D call. Material: naive CD4+ T cells sorted from blood. Described subset: CD45RA+ positively selected. This chain's CDR3 is CASSQAYEQFF. For the CDR3, the DNA is TGTGCCAGCAGCCAAGCGTATGAGCAGTTCTTC. Based on the CDR3 plus reference TRBV14 and TRBJ2-1, the full variable domain is EAGVTQFPSHSVIEKGQTVTLRCDPISGHDNLYWYRRVMGKEIKFLLHFVKESKQDESGMPNNRFLAERTGGTYSTLKVQPAELEDSGVYFCASSQAYEQFFGPGTRLTVL.